This entry lists 11 T cell receptor beta chains sequenced from one sample in a study of response to subunit inactivated influenza vaccine. TCRdb fed the RT-PCR reads into MiXCR, producing one record per CDR3 protein. The sample has more than 450,000 distinct CDR3 sequences; 7.5% to 8.5% are singletons. Sample: PBMCs from blood, taken roughly 24 months after vaccination. These receptors originate from a man between 45 and 75 years old who received an inactivated influenza vaccine.

This clonotype was detected a few times. The rearrangement uses TRBV6-5 and TRBJ2-2, with D hard to call. The germline V gene encodes CDR1 MNHEY and CDR2 SVGAGI. Trimming cost V 0 bases and J 2 bases, with 7 bases left between them. The CDR3 extends over 15 amino acids. As DNA, the CDR3 is TGTGCCAGCAGTTACTCCAACAGTAACACCGGGGAGCTGTTTTTT. Translated, it gives CASSYSNSNTGELFF.

In its sample, this clonotype was seen a few times. The V call is TRBV12-3 or TRBV12-4, the J call TRBJ1-5; 7 bases agree with TRBD1. The CDR3 consists of 15 residues. The V gene end was trimmed by 1 base and the J gene end by 6 bases; junction bases not matched to a gene: 6. The CDR3 DNA sequence: TGTGCCAGCAGTTTAGAGGGGGCGATCACTCAGCCCCAGCATTTT. Protein: CASSLEGAITQPQHF.

This chain links TRBV10-3 with TRBJ1-1, with D perhaps matching TRBD1 (5 bases). The V end was cut by 10 bases, the J end by 2 bases, with 17 bases between. The germline gives CDR1 ENHRY, CDR2 SYGVKD. The CDR3 runs to 14 residues. The CDR3 nucleotides read TGTGCCACGATGCAGGGAAATGGAAACACTGAAGCTTTCTTT. Its translation is CATMQGNGNTEAFF.

This clonotype was seen only a few times. The CDR3 loop reads CASSEQRNQPQHF. In DNA, the CDR3 is TGTGCCAGCAGCGAACAGAGAAATCAGCCCCAGCATTTT. The chain combines TRBV5-5 with TRBJ1-5; no firm D call. V was trimmed by 4 bases and J by 4 bases, leaving 9 bases between them. The CDR3 totals 13 residues. Germline CDR1 and CDR2: SGHKS and YYEKEE (reference sequence).

This CDR3 is CASSADRTGGNTIYF. The CDR3 nucleotides are TGTGCCAGCAGCGCTGACCGGACAGGGGGAAACACCATATATTTT. J is TRBJ1-3 and V is TRBV28, with 8 bases matching TRBD1. Per the germline V gene, CDR1 is MDHEN and CDR2 is SYDVKM. This CDR3 spans 15 amino acids. V trimming: 6 bases; J trimming: 4 bases; junction bases outside the gene matches: 8.

The table lists this clonotype with a few counts. The genes are TRBV5-1 and TRBJ1-2; possibly TRBD1 for D (5 bases). The CDR3 runs 14 residues. In germline, CDR1 is SGHRS, CDR2 YFSETQ. V dropped 0 bases and J dropped 5 bases, with 11 bases sitting between them. The DNA of the CDR3 is TGCGCCAGCAGCTTGGAGGGGAATAAGTATGGCTACACCTTC. Its protein is CASSLEGNKYGYTF.

Ten or more counts support this clonotype. This rearrangement joins TRBV12-3 or TRBV12-4 to TRBJ1-5; tentatively, D is TRBD1 (6 bases). V was clipped by 5 bases and J by 6 bases, with 14 bases between them. The length of the CDR3 is 14 residues. CDR3 protein: CASSATGLGQPQHF. CDR3 bases: TGTGCCAGCAGTGCTACAGGGTTGGGTCAGCCCCAGCATTTT.

The rearrangement links TRBV5-1 to TRBJ2-7; TRBD2 agrees at 8 bases. CDR1 is SGHRS, CDR2 YFSETQ, per germline. This CDR3 is built from 15 residues. With 4 bases clipped from V and 0 bases from J, the junction kept 6 bases outside the gene matches. In DNA, the CDR3 is TGCGCCAGCAGCCTGGACGGGACTAGCTCCTACGAGCAGTACTTC. It translates to CASSLDGTSSYEQYF.

This clonotype has at least ten counts. This chain links TRBV11-3 with TRBJ2-3, with D possibly being TRBD2 (5 bases). The V gene lost 2 bases and the J gene lost 4 bases, with 13 bases spanning the gap. CDR3 length: 15 amino acids. Germline CDR1 is SGHNT and CDR2 is YENEEA. For the CDR3, the DNA is TGTGCCAGCAGCTTACCACCGGGATACTCAGATACGCAGTATTTT. Residues: CASSLPPGYSDTQYF.

This clonotype was recorded many times. This chain uses TRBV6-1 with TRBJ2-2; D not certain. Germline lookup yields CDR1 MNHNS and CDR2 SASEGT. V lost 7 bases and J 0 bases, leaving 3 bases between the germline ends. There are 12 residues in the CDR3. CDR3 bases: TGTGCCAGCAAACCGAACACCGGGGAGCTGTTTTTT. Protein: CASKPNTGELFF.

On this clonotype: At one end, the junction sequence differs from germline, possibly due to a read error. The chain joins TRBV20-1 to TRBJ2-5; 8 bases match TRBD2. In germline, CDR1 is DFQATT, CDR2 SNEGSKA (reference sequence). CDR3 length: 11 residues. The CDR3 spells CSARAREGGHF. For the CDR3, the DNA is TGCAGTGCTAGAGCACGGGAGGGCGGGCACTTC.